A single sample is the source of the 11 T cell receptor beta chains below, sequenced in a study of OX40 agonist ivuxolimab in advanced cancers. The table came from immunoSEQ multiplex PCR; TCRdb's copy has only in-frame clones and leaves some out. The sample holds roughly 68,000 clones, around 90% seen once. The starting material was CD4+ or CD8+ T cells sorted from blood, obtained in a trial of the OX40 agonist ivuxolimab. These receptors were collected from an adult with an advanced solid tumor such as melanoma, head and neck, liver or kidney cancer.

This chain uses TRBV19 with TRBJ1-5, with 8 bases matching TRBD1. In germline, CDR1 is LNHDA, CDR2 SQIVND (reference sequence). The V gene end was trimmed by 6 bases and the J gene end by 1 base; junction bases not matched to a gene: 11. The CDR3 sequence is 17 residues long. The DNA for the CDR3 is TGTGCCAGTAGACCTACCAGGACAGGGAAGAGCAATCAGCCCCAGCATTTT. Translation: CASRPTRTGKSNQPQHF.

The chain uses TRBV9 and TRBJ1-1, with a weak D call TRBD1 (5 bases). The germline gives CDR1 SGDLS, CDR2 YYNGEE. This CDR3 is built from 17 residues. V lost 4 bases to trimming and J lost 0 bases, with 19 bases between them. The CDR3 loop reads CASSRDPDIHMNTEAFF. The CDR3 DNA reads TGTGCCAGCAGCCGGGACCCGGACATTCACATGAACACTGAAGCTTTCTTT. Full variable domain (remainder filled in from reference TRBV9 and TRBJ1-1): DSGVTQTPKHLITATGQRVTLRCSPRSGDLSVYWYQQSLDQGLQFLIQYYNGEERAKGNILERFSAQQFPDLHSELNLSSLELGDSALYFCASSRDPDIHMNTEAFFGQGTRLTVV.

The J gene is TRBJ2-3, the V gene TRBV2; 11 nucleotides align to TRBD1. Per germline, CDR1 SNHLY and CDR2 FYNNEI. The J segment lost 6 bases and the V segment lost 5 bases, leaving 4 bases of the junction unmatched. CDR3 length equals 14 residues. The CDR3 region is CASSRDRGSDTQYF. The CDR3 DNA reads as TGTGCCAGCAGTAGGGACAGGGGGTCCGATACGCAGTATTTT.

The rearrangement uses TRBV7-6 and TRBJ2-7, with TRBD1 matching over 7 bases. CDR1 and CDR2 from the germline V gene are SGHVS and FNYEAQ. V shed 2 bases and J 6 bases; nucleotides not matched to a gene: 7. This CDR3 has 14 amino acids. The CDR3 nucleotides are TGTGCCAGCAGCTTAAAACAGGGGCTCGGCGAGCAGTACTTC. As protein: CASSLKQGLGEQYF.

The chain is built from TRBV11-3 and TRBJ2-3; D perhaps matches TRBD1 (5 bases). Germline lookup yields CDR1 SGHNT and CDR2 YENEEA. CDR3 length: 17 residues. Trimming took off 0 bases at V and 0 bases at J, with 13 bases between the two ends. The CDR3 spells CASSLDGAGASTDTQYF. The CDR3 DNA reads TGTGCCAGCAGCTTAGATGGGGCAGGAGCTAGCACAGATACGCAGTATTTT.

This rearrangement joins TRBV5-1 to TRBJ2-6, with a possible D match to TRBD1 (6 bases). There are 15 residues in the CDR3. Germline CDR1 SGHRS, CDR2 YFSETQ. Trimming cost V 1 base and J 1 base, with 6 bases left between them. Here the CDR3 reads CASSLTGSGANVLTF. The CDR3 bases are TGCGCCAGCAGCTTGACAGGGTCTGGGGCCAACGTCCTGACTTTC. The full variable domain, completed using reference TRBV5-1 and TRBJ2-6, is KAGVTQTPRYLIKTRGQQVTLSCSPISGHRSVSWYQQTPGQGLQFLFEYFSETQRNKGNFPGRFSGRQFSNSRSEMNVSTLELGDSALYLCASSLTGSGANVLTFGAGSRLTVL.

The genes are TRBV5-1 and TRBJ1-1; tentatively, D is TRBD1 (5 bases). This CDR3 contains 12 residues. Between the trimmed V and J ends, which lost 0 bases and 7 bases, there was a span of 7 bases. CDR1 and CDR2 from the germline V gene are SGHRS and YFSETQ. As DNA, the CDR3 is TGCGCCAGCAGCTTGGACAGGAGTGAAGCTTTCTTT. It yields the protein CASSLDRSEAFF.

V is TRBV6-6 and J is TRBJ2-2; possibly TRBD1 for D (6 bases). CDR3 length equals 14 residues. The V end was cut by 2 bases, the J end by 7 bases, with 11 bases between. CDR1 is MNHNY and CDR2 is SVGAGI in the germline V gene (reference sequence). The CDR3: CASSYAQGGGELFF. For the CDR3, the DNA is TGTGCCAGCAGTTACGCCCAAGGGGGCGGGGAGCTGTTTTTT.

The chain carries TRBV7-8 and TRBJ2-3, with TRBD2 identical over 10 bases. This CDR3 contains 17 residues. After removal of 0 bases from V and 1 base from J, the junction contained 4 bases not matched to a gene. From germline, CDR1 is SGHVS and CDR2 FQNEAQ. The CDR3 region has the DNA TGTGCCAGCAGCTTAGCGAGCGGGGGGGCCGGCACAGATACGCAGTATTTT. Translated: CASSLASGGAGTDTQYF.

J is TRBJ2-1 and V is TRBV11-2; the D is unclear. The CDR3 is 14 residues long. V gave up 3 bases and J gave up 5 bases, with 11 bases separating them. Germline CDR1 is SGHAT and CDR2 is FQNNGV. In DNA form, the CDR3 reads TGTGCCAGCAGCTTGGGCCTAGTAAACAATGAGCAGTTCTTC. It encodes CASSLGLVNNEQFF.

The V gene is TRBV7-9, the J gene TRBJ1-2; TRBD1 might be the D (5 bases). Trimming took off 5 bases at V and 4 bases at J, with 14 bases between the two ends. Germline loops: CDR1 SEHNR, CDR2 FQNEAQ (reference sequence). This CDR3 region has 14 residues. Written as DNA, the CDR3 is TGTGCCAGCAGCCCGACAGAAAGAAGCTATGGCTACACCTTC. Translated, it gives CASSPTERSYGYTF.